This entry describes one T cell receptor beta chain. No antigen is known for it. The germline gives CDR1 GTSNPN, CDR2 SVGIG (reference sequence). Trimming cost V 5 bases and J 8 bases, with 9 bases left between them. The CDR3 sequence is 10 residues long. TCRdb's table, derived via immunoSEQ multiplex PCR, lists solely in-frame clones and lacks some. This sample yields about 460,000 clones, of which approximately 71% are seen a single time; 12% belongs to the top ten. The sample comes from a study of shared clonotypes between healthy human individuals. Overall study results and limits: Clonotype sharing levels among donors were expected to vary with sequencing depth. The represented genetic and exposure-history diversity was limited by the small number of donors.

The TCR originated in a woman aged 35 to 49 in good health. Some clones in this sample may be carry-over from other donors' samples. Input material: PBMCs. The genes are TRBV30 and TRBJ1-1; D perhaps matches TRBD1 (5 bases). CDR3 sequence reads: CAWGGVEAFF. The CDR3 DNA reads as TGTGCCTGGGGGGGGGTAGAAGCTTTCTTT.